This is a list of T cell receptor beta chains from one sample in a study of blood T cells in healthy people across ages. MiXCR was run by TCRdb on the 5' RACE reads, yielding one entry per CDR3 protein. The sample yields roughly 1,000,000 distinct CDR3 sequences, 20% to 25% seen once. These records were also assigned to another study, of T cells of mothers and their children.

Sequenced input: blood. Every receptor here comes from a girl aged 2 to 10 in good health. Each CDR3 is given without its conserved first and last residue. D genes are given only for firm matches.

>TRBV11-2|TRBD2|TRBJ2-1
ASSTSGDSYNEQF
>TRBV7-7|NA|TRBJ2-1
ASGRGGGNERF
>TRBV28|NA|NA
ASSATNSYEQY
>TRBV3-1|TRBD1|TRBJ2-7
ASSHLDRAYEQY
>TRBV29-1|NA|TRBJ2-1
SVESAQNEQF
>TRBV4-2|TRBD2|TRBJ2-1
ASSPQAGASYNEQF
>TRBV12-3/TRBV12-4|NA|TRBJ2-1
ASKAGNFNEQF
>TRBV3-1|NA|TRBJ2-1
ASSQIDLSSSPLMSSYNEQF
>TRBV29-1|NA|TRBJ2-2
SYQGPLGELF
>TRBV6-6|TRBD2|TRBJ2-5
ASTSRLAGGETQY
>TRBV29-1|NA|TRBJ2-3
SVEPGGTDTQY
>TRBV27|NA|TRBJ1-1
ASSLIGGGEEAF
>TRBV7-2|TRBD1|TRBJ2-7
ASSRLQGDLHEQY
>TRBV24-1|NA|TRBJ2-3
ATSDVEGLADTQY
>TRBV27|NA|TRBJ2-7
ASSLTGQGAYEQY
>TRBV10-3|NA|TRBJ2-5
AISITGLGETQY
>TRBV7-9|TRBD1|TRBJ1-1
ASSPGQGGFTEAF
>TRBV7-9|TRBD1|TRBJ2-7
ASSLPSTGDYAYEQY
>TRBV20-1|NA|TRBJ1-3
SAPHAAGNTIY
>TRBV7-8|NA|TRBJ1-1
ASSSRIVNEAF
>TRBV7-9|NA|TRBJ1-5
ASMGGGQPRH
>TRBV29-1|TRBD1|TRBJ2-5
SVRPAGQGLF
>TRBV9|NA|TRBJ1-4
ASSRRRGSPNEKLF
>TRBV28|NA|TRBJ2-7
ASSLADTSAYEQY
>TRBV29-1|NA|TRBJ2-7
SVEGVIPYEQY
>TRBV27|TRBD2|TRBJ2-1
ASSFLGSGRLNEQF
>TRBV5-5|TRBD1|TRBJ2-7
ASSLAQGASEQY
>TRBV28|NA|TRBJ2-1
ASTPMDTLLMV
>TRBV6-2/TRBV6-3|NA|TRBJ2-7
ASSSGVGSFYEQY
>TRBV20-1|NA|TRBJ1-1
SASGRRQDYEAF
>TRBV20-1|NA|TRBJ2-3
SASLEGPSVSTDTQY
>TRBV29-1|NA|TRBJ1-1
SVARQTNTEAF
>TRBV7-9|TRBD2|TRBJ2-7
ASSSSGIAFYEQY
>TRBV12-3/TRBV12-4|TRBD2|TRBJ2-2
ASFGGAGTGELF
>TRBV3-1|TRBD2|TRBJ2-7
ASSQMAGGSYEQY
>TRBV29-1|TRBD1|TRBJ2-5
SVGTGHYQQY
>TRBV15|TRBD1|TRBJ2-5
ATSSTGEETQY
>TRBV4-2|NA|TRBJ1-2
ASSHLNPGTVNYGYT
>TRBV7-3|NA|TRBJ1-1
ASSSRPHEMNTEAF
>TRBV7-3|NA|TRBJ1-3
ASSGSLRPSGNTIY
>TRBV9|NA|TRBJ2-5
ASSVEGGTGQETQY
>TRBV10-3|NA|NA
AISDGSVSYEQY
>TRBV7-2|NA|TRBJ2-7
ASSNTGLSSSEQY
>TRBV28|NA|TRBJ2-5
ASMDFTVRETQY
>TRBV6-6|TRBD1|NA
ASSYPGTGRAEQF
>TRBV6-5|NA|NA
ASSSNGGEQF
>TRBV27|NA|TRBJ2-7
ASSLNGVTSYEQY
>TRBV2|NA|TRBJ2-3
ATARGLKHDTDTQY
>TRBV18|NA|TRBJ1-1
ASSSDTYTEAF
>TRBV7-3|TRBD1|TRBJ1-1
ASSSTQGVNTEAF
>TRBV12-3/TRBV12-4|TRBD1|TRBJ2-7
ASSLFAGQGSEQY
>TRBV4-2|TRBD1|TRBJ1-3
ASSLTGEADTIY
>TRBV28|NA|TRBJ1-2
ASRQTGTKGYGYT
>TRBV5-8|NA|NA
ASSFGYGETQY
>TRBV12-3/TRBV12-4|NA|TRBJ2-7
ASSPRGGGDYEQY